Reported below is one T cell receptor (beta chain). As yet, its antigen is unknown. Germline assignment: CDR1 SGHVS and CDR2 FNYEAQ. This CDR3 contains 15 residues. The V gene lost 5 bases and the J gene lost 1 base, with 13 bases spanning the gap. Sequencing was performed with immunoSEQ multiplex PCR; in TCRdb, only in-frame clones are kept and a portion is missing. The sample lists under 200,000 clones; about 80% were seen once. The sample is drawn from a study of cytomegalovirus exposure and HLA in healthy donors. Whole-study findings and limits: Under in vitro conditions, three CMV-associated chains were confirmed as specific for CMV antigens. Investigators reported around 150 TCR beta chains as tied to cytomegalovirus. There were some public TCRs occurring in many donors, but most TCR sequences were rare.

The chain carries TRBV7-6 and TRBJ2-3; tentative D call: TRBD2 (6 bases). The specimen was PBMCs. The clonotype comes from a man aged 18 to 35 in good health and CMV-seropositive. The CDR3 loop reads CASSQASVRTDTQYF. CDR3 coding DNA: TGTGCCAGCAGCCAGGCTAGCGTACGCACAGATACGCAGTATTTT.